This record concerns one T cell receptor beta chain sequence. This sample is part of a study of blood T cell repertoires in COVID-19. Study information: T cells, B-cell-depleted T cells, or PBMCs supplied cDNA or gDNA.

The CDR3 has 15 residues. J was trimmed by 8 bases and V by 3 bases; bases with no gene match: 11. Germline assignment: CDR1 SGDLS and CDR2 YYNGEE. Using immunoSEQ multiplex PCR, the repertoire was profiled, and TCRdb retains in-frame clones only, with some absent. The repertoire consists of some 200,000 clones, with roughly nine tenths occurring once and the leading ten covering around 2.7%. The gene calls are TRBV9 and TRBJ1-2; TRBD1 matches at 9 bases. Sequencing was carried out using PBMCs or T cells enriched from blood (not recorded which). The source of this sequence is a woman in her thirties who had recovered from COVID-19. The CDR3 region is CASSAEQGAPYGYTF. CDR3 sequence (DNA): TGTGCCAGCAGCGCCGAACAGGGGGCGCCATACGGCTACACCTTC. Full variable domain (rest looked up from reference TRBV9 and TRBJ1-2): DSGVTQTPKHLITATGQRVTLRCSPRSGDLSVYWYQQSLDQGLQFLIQYYNGEERAKGNILERFSAQQFPDLHSELNLSSLELGDSALYFCASSAEQGAPYGYTFGSGTRLTVV.